This entry describes one TCR beta chain. The sample belongs to a study of blood T cell repertoires in COVID-19. Across the whole study: Sites across the United States, Italy and Spain contributed samples from acute and convalescent COVID-19. Sample material is recorded as cDNA or gDNA derived from T cells, B-cell-depleted T cells, or PBMCs.

Followed longitudinally, the Seattle patients had been enrolled during active infection. The junction had 8 bases not matched to a gene; V was cut back by 5 bases and J by 11 bases. CDR1 is GTSNPN, CDR2 SVGIG, per germline (reference sequence). The CDR3 has 11 residues. Methods used by the authors: Amplification of reference gene primers provided the estimated nucleated cell counts. Some clones are missing from TCRdb's copy, which holds only in-frame ones; the method was immunoSEQ multiplex PCR. That table furnishes V, J and clone size, whereas the DNA furnished D and trimming. The repertoire includes under 450,000 clones, approximately 88% of them detected once, and around an eighth sits in the top ten.

The chain uses TRBV30 and TRBJ1-1, with 7 bases that match TRBD1. Sequencing input: peripheral blood. This receptor was obtained from a woman aged 45-65 years with COVID-19, enrolled during active disease. CDR3 in amino acids: CAWGGGAGAFF. The CDR3 coding sequence is TGTGCCTGGGGAGGGGGCGCGGGGGCTTTCTTT.